This is a list of T cell receptor beta chains from one sample in a study of blood T cell repertoires in COVID-19. Sequencing was performed with immunoSEQ multiplex PCR; in TCRdb, only in-frame clones are kept and a portion is missing. The table lists 90,000 to 100,000 clones, about 81% of them singletons. Input material: peripheral blood. The receptors were sampled from a man aged 70 or older with acute or convalescent COVID-19. CDR3s include the opening cysteine and the closing phenylalanine or tryptophan.

v_call,j_call,cdr3_aa
TRBV5-1,TRBJ2-1,CASTETSGSYNEQFF
TRBV5-1,TRBJ1-4,CASSLTGEGSEKLFF
TRBV7-2,TRBJ2-3,CASSFQGADTQYF
TRBV4-3,TRBJ1-1,CASSQDIGPQGTAFF
TRBV28,TRBJ1-5,CASSPGQVHQPQHF
TRBV5-1,TRBJ2-5,CASSLVLQGGETQYF
TRBV7-2,TRBJ1-1,CASSLERATEAFF
TRBV12-3/TRBV12-4,TRBJ2-3,CASRRMFTDTQYF
TRBV5-1,TRBJ1-6,CASSWAGQGNSPLHF
TRBV4-2,TRBJ2-7,CASSQDLHEQYF
TRBV30,TRBJ2-7,CAYLEASGSLSEQYF
TRBV4-1,TRBJ2-7,CASSQLGQGSEQYF
TRBV2,TRBJ1-2,CASSERGYGYTF
TRBV3-1/TRBV3-2,TRBJ2-5,CASSPIPTGGETQYF
TRBV5-5,TRBJ2-7,CASSFEQLAHPNEQYF
TRBV29-1,TRBJ2-5,CSALAGAPETQYF
TRBV28,TRBJ1-2,CASRRGQGGYGYTF
TRBV28,TRBJ2-7,CASSFVGEVYEQYF
TRBV19,TRBJ2-6,CATQVRGSSGANVLTF
TRBV29-1,TRBJ2-1,CSLRTSGYNEQFF
TRBV19,TRBJ2-1,CASSDYSGHNEQFF
TRBV24-1,TRBJ2-1,CATSGGPGTGEQFF
TRBV29-1,TRBJ1-2,CSVDTGGYGYTF
TRBV21-1,TRBJ1-2,CASSNVVREGYYGYTF
TRBV7-2,TRBJ1-1,CASSPSGQNTEAFF
TRBV24-1,TRBJ2-7,CATSDPGLAGGGEQYF
TRBV7-6,TRBJ2-7,CASSLASGRSYEQYF
TRBV25-1,TRBJ1-3,CASSETVPSGNTIYF
TRBV6-5,TRBJ2-5,CASSFRGETQYF
TRBV28,TRBJ2-4,CASSSVLAGTGGGGIQYF
TRBV19,TRBJ2-5,CASSKAQETQYF
TRBV10-3,TRBJ2-7,CAISGDNSYEQYF
TRBV3-1/TRBV3-2,TRBJ2-2,CASSRGGSRTGELFF
TRBV6-5,TRBJ1-2,CASSYSAGDAYGYTF
TRBV5-1,TRBJ1-4,CASSLGQGEEKLFF
TRBV11-2,TRBJ1-3,CASSAVRDGNTIYF
TRBV20-1,TRBJ1-2,CSAIAGRGYTF
TRBV7-2,TRBJ2-7,CASSFLGGDLHEQYF
TRBV30,TRBJ2-7,CAWTTRQAPSYEQYF
TRBV14,TRBJ2-7,CASSRDRARSYEQYF
TRBV12-3/TRBV12-4,TRBJ2-5,CASRLGGRETQYF
TRBV21-1,TRBJ2-7,CASSKKFRDRGHEQYF
TRBV20-1,TRBJ1-3,CSAPEGNTIYF
TRBV11-2,TRBJ1-5,CASSLDRDQPQHF
TRBV25-1,TRBJ1-6,CASSEPGTGHNSPLHF
TRBV9,TRBJ1-1,CASSVGRDPRGGNTEAFF
TRBV18,TRBJ1-5,CASQEQTDSNQPQHF
TRBV20-1,TRBJ2-7,CSANQGIEQYF
TRBV9,TRBJ1-2,CASSVSQGGGYTF
TRBV30,TRBJ2-7,CAWSAGVAGGGKQYF
TRBV7-2,TRBJ2-7,CASSSRQGAYEQYF
TRBV18,TRBJ1-5,CASSPPTGQGQPQHF
TRBV7-8,TRBJ2-7,CASNPLSGGSYEQYF